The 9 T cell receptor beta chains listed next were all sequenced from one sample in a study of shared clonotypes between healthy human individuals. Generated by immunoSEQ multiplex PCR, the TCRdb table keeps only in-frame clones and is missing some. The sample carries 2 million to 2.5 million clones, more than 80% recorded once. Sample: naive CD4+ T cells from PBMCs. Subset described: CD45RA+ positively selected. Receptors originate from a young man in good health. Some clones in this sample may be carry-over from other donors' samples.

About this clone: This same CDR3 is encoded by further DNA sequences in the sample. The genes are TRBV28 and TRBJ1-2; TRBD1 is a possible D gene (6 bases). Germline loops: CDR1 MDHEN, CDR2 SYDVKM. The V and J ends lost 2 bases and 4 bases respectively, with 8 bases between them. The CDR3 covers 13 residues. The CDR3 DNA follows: TGTGCCAGCAGTTTACGAGGGGGCTATGGCTACACCTTC. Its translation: CASSLRGGYGYTF.

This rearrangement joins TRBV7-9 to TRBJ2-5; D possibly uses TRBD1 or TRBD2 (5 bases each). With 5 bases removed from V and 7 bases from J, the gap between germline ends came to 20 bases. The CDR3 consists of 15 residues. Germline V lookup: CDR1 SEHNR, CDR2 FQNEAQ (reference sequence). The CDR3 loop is CASSDAGRGGGTQYF. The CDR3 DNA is TGTGCCAGCAGCGACGCGGGCCGAGGTGGGGGGACCCAGTACTTC.

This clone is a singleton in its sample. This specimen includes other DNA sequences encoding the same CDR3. The DNA for the CDR3 is TGCAGTGCTAGGCTGGCAGATACGCAGTATTTT. This codes for CSARLADTQYF. This chain uses TRBV20-1 with TRBJ2-3; D unclear. The CDR3 consists of 11 residues. Trimming shortened V by 3 bases and J by 4 bases, and 5 bases separated the two germline ends. The germline V gene encodes CDR1 DFQATT and CDR2 SNEGSKA (reference sequence).

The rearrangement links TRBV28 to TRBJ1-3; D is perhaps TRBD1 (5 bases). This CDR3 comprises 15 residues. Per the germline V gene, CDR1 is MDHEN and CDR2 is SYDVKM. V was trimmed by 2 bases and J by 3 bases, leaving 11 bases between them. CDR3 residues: CASSLAGALGNTIYF. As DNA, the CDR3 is TGTGCCAGCAGTTTAGCCGGGGCGCTTGGAAACACCATATATTTT. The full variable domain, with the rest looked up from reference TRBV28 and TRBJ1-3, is DVKVTQSSRYLVKRTGEKVFLECVQDMDHENMFWYRQDPGLGLRLIYFSYDVKMKEKGDIPEGYSVSREKKERFSLILESASTNQTSMYLCASSLAGALGNTIYFGEGSWLTVV.

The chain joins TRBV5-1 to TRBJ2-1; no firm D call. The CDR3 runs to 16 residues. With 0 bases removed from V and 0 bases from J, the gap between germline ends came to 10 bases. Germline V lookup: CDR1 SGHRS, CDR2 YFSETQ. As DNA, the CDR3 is TGCGCCAGCAGCTTGGGGGTATCTAGCTCCTACAATGAGCAGTTCTTC. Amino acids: CASSLGVSSSYNEQFF.

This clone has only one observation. The CDR3 region is CASTQSGTGSTEQYF. In DNA, the CDR3 is TGTGCCAGCACCCAATCCGGGACAGGGTCCACCGAGCAGTACTTC. The J gene is TRBJ2-7, the V gene TRBV6-1; TRBD1 matches at 9 bases. The germline V gene encodes CDR1 MNHNS and CDR2 SASEGT. The ends lost 7 bases at V and 6 bases at J; junction bases unmatched: 13. The CDR3 totals 15 residues.

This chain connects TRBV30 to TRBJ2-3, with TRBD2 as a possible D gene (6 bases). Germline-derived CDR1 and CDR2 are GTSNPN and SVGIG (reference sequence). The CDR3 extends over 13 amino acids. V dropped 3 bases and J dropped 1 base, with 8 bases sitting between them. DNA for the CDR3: TGTGCCTGGAGGCGGAGGGGCACAGATACGCAGTATTTT. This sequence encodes CAWRRRGTDTQYF.

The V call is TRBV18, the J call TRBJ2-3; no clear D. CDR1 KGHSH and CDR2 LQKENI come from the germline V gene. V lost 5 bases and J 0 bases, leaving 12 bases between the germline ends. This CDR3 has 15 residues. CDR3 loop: CASSRRGTSTDTQYF. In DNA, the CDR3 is TGTGCCAGCTCAAGGAGAGGTACTAGCACAGATACGCAGTATTTT.

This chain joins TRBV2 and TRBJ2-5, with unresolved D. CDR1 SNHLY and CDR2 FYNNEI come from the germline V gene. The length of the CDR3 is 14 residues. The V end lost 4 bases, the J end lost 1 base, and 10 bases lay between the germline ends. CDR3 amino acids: CASSVDPLQETQYF. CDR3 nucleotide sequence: TGTGCCAGCAGTGTAGACCCGCTCCAAGAGACCCAGTACTTC.